This record covers a single T cell receptor (beta chain). The target of this receptor is not known. Relative to the germline gene, one junction end is altered; a read error may explain this. The data originate from a study of cytomegalovirus exposure and HLA in healthy donors (dated by TCRdb to 2015 to 2018). About the full investigation: An earlier analysis of a few hundred of the donors reported about 280 Gb of sequence data and 117 million unique TCR beta sequences obtained from some 170 million T cells. All discovery cohort repertoires had been generated on a single sequencing platform. Alongside the repertoire data, information on donor age, sex, ethnicity and CMV serostatus was compiled. The study profiled the T cell repertoires of fewer than 850 subjects by immunosequencing and related them to cytomegalovirus serostatus. A later analysis re-examined previously published TCR beta repertoires from about 700 donors and added high-resolution HLA genotyping to investigate patterns of TCR occurrence. An early release covering about 600 HLA-typed donors comprised about 300 gigabases of sequencing data and roughly 85 million unique TCR sequences. Besides the first cohort of roughly 640 subjects, a separate validation cohort made up of over a hundred different subjects was used. A later genetic analysis used genome-wide SNP genotypes for about 60% of the 666 donors, treating that subset as a discovery cohort. HLA typing included class I and class II loci at four-digit resolution. Four to six DR-DQ haplotypes were handled as single units for association and clustering, since linkage in the cohort was strong. The number of typed donors differed by locus: roughly 629-640 for A, B, C, DRB1 and DQB1; 500 to 550 for DQA1; approximately 600 for DPA1; and 400 to 480 for DPB1. Among the roughly 400 genotyped donors, approximately 81% belonged to the genetic ancestry cluster associated with self-reported Caucasian donors. To predict cytomegalovirus infection status, the study combined high-throughput TCR immunosequencing, statistical association of individual TCRs with disease status, and machine learning. The aim of the study was to test whether cataloging public T cell receptors could identify signatures of past pathogen exposure. Rather than using new phenotypic data, the later analysis identified candidate immune exposures from TCR beta sequences and from how often those sequences occurred across donors. In an earlier analysis of more than 550 of the donors, high-throughput TCR beta sequencing was used to judge whether each TCR beta V gene segment behaved as functional or pseudogenic. Among 300 to 500 genotyped donors of the cohort, an average of about 220,000 unique TCR beta nucleotide sequences was sequenced per donor, of which 15% to 20% were non-productive. The full study reports these points: In a later analysis, HLA-associated TCR beta chains showed more clonal expansion and lower generation probabilities than non-associated chains that were equally common. While some public TCRs were present in many individuals, most TCR sequences turned up only very rarely across donors. In a later genetic analysis, fewer N-insertions in productive TCRs were reported among donors in an Asian-associated ancestry cluster than the roughly 700-donor mean. Only TCR beta chains were sequenced in this cohort, and the absence of alpha or paired-chain data limited detectable features. According to a later analysis, parvovirus B19, influenza, CMV and Epstein-Barr virus appeared linked to several top co-occurrence clusters. In a later analysis, the rate of TCR association differed among HLA loci, with DRB1 alleles having the most associated TCRs and HLA-C alleles having the fewest. A cluster of highly shared sequence variants was judged likely to be a technical artifact of the sequencing pipeline. A later analysis associated about 18,000 TCR beta sequences with specific HLA alleles at a false discovery rate of 0.05. A later genetic analysis associated a missense DCLRE1C variant with V-gene and J-gene trimming of TCR beta chains, and an independent cohort replicated the association. Three of the identified cytomegalovirus-associated TCR beta chains were confirmed in vitro to be specific for cytomegalovirus antigens. An earlier analysis of approximately 590 of the donors showed that most TCR beta V segments appeared in productive rearrangements either about 87% or about 30% of the time, which broadly matched IMGT annotations. The study gave a list of 150 to 200 TCR beta chains associated with cytomegalovirus. In a later analysis, most CMV-associated TCR beta chains were found to appear HLA-restricted, with HLA associations seemingly driven largely by CMV exposure. Correlated functional status among segregating V segments might reflect linkage disequilibrium, but an unknown experimental factor could not be ruled out. The presence/absence analyses assumed that sequencing depth was roughly uniform across donors, and that assumption may not be true. According to the authors, the approach could potentially be generalized to other disease states and immunological phenotypes. Immune exposure information for the cohort was limited to CMV serostatus. HLA typing was unavailable for some donors at each locus, so association tests used only the typed subset. Assigning TCR associations to individual alleles was difficult when HLA alleles, especially DR and DQ, strongly co-occurred. A further reported finding was that TCR beta sequences accurately predicted the HLA-A and HLA-B alleles for most subjects in the first cohort. Around 16 rarely observed V segments, including chromosome 9 orphons, were excluded from the earlier analysis of approximately 600 of the donors because counts were too low. The classifier was reported to diagnose cytomegalovirus status with high specificity and sensitivity in both the original and validation cohorts.

In total, approximately 700 healthy bone marrow donors made up the cohort. Cohort members were all nominally healthy when sampled, although unrecorded immune exposures were likely present. The donor was CMV seropositive and belonged to the group of 250 to 300 seropositive cohort members. A peripheral blood sample was provided by each donor, and peripheral blood mononuclear cells were used for TCR beta sequencing. The Qiagen DNeasy Blood Extraction Kit was used to extract genomic DNA from the blood cell samples. Library creation used the immunoSEQ multiplex PCR assay. For the multiplex PCR, a mixture combining 60 forward primers for TCR Vbeta segments and 13 reverse primers for TCR Jbeta segments was used. The CDR3 region of rearranged TCR beta genes was amplified from genomic DNA by a multiplex PCR assay. The Illumina HiSeq System was used to sequence the amplified TCR beta libraries as 87-base-pair reads. The study's processing was this. A later analysis tallied approximately 87 million unique TCR beta chains across the 666 repertoires, and some 10 million of those chains were shared by two or more donors. A nearest-neighbor algorithm error-corrected the raw reads and collapsed the reads into unique sequences, merging closely related sequences to remove PCR and sequencing errors. CDR3 sequences were aligned to IMGT reference sequences to assign V, D and J gene segments. For a sequence to be retained, a match of at least six nucleotides to both a V gene segment and a J gene segment was required. A rearrangement counted as productive if the CDR3 had no stop codons and remained in frame with V and J, and every other rearrangement counted as non-productive. Following IMGT convention, CDR3 was defined as the stretch from the second conserved V-encoded cysteine to the conserved J-encoded phenylalanine. The earlier analysis of a few hundred of the donors excluded any sequence lacking an unambiguous match to a single V gene segment. In an earlier analysis of more than 500 of the donors, a V segment was called functional when productive rearrangements were above 56.7%, and segregating when the standard deviation between donors exceeded 5%. A statistical classification framework was developed to diagnose cytomegalovirus status using the catalog of TCR beta chain sequences. V and J gene assignment, in a later analysis, came from comparing TCR nucleotide sequences with IMGT/GENE-DB human TR gene sequences. Using the TCRdist pipeline, a later analysis assigned CDR3 sequences along with most-parsimonious VDJ recombination scenarios. In a later analysis, each TCR beta chain was defined by its CDR3 amino acid sequence together with its V-gene family, and reads without a unique V-gene family were excluded. A later analysis removed 592 highly shared, low-generation-probability nucleotide sequences to deal with suspected cross-contamination and a sequencing artifact. In a later analysis, a clonal expansion index was calculated for each public chain from normalized within-repertoire ranks of inferred template counts. In a later analysis, generation probabilities were computed with a VDJ recombination model fitted to out-of-frame rearrangements, and the resulting probabilities were checked against IGoR. A later analysis scored TCR-TCR, TCR-HLA and TCR-CMV co-occurrence with hypergeometric tests, applying a repertoire-size bias correction to TCR pairs. False discovery rates were estimated in a later analysis by permuting HLA or CMV assignments 20 times. In a later analysis, co-occurring TCRs were grouped with DBSCAN, and TCRdist sequence similarity was added when clustering was performed within HLA-allele-positive subsets. Repertoires with fewer than 30,000 or more than 120,000 public chains were left out of co-occurrence clustering, as were about 5 repertoires with anomalous nucleotide sharing. This immuneACCESS table, as held by TCRdb, lists in-frame sequences with V and J called but not all clones. Of the missing ones, under half trace to an unresolved V gene in checked studies; the others have no known cause. V and J calls and clone size come straight from that table; D and trimming were deduced from the DNA. For this sample the table gives 180,000 or so clones, of which roughly 88% were detected only once. Roughly 10% of the sample goes to the ten largest clones.

The clonotype originates from a man younger than 35 in good health and CMV-seropositive. The sample taken for sequencing was PBMCs.

The CDR3 amino acid sequence is: CSSSLAGANEQYF. The sequence in DNA is TGTTCCAGCAGCTTAGCGGGGGCCAACGAGCAGTACTTC. The rearrangement joined TRBV7-9 to TRBJ2-7; TRBD2 matches 9 bases in the middle. The CDR3 goes from the cysteine to the phenylalanine over 13 residues. The retained sequence is limited to the CDR3, 39 bases, with the frame set at the first base. In the germline V gene (reference sequence), CDR1 corresponds to SEHNR and CDR2 to FQNEAQ.